Below, 22 T cell receptor beta chains from the same sample are listed, as sequenced in a study of T-cell reconstitution after alpha-beta-depleted transplantation in children (TCRdb year 2016). Per the publication, the time point label means: day 60 (about 2 months) after transplantation. The treatment or condition label here, explained by the study, means: allogeneic hematopoietic cell transplantation with graft depleted of TCRalphabeta T cells and CD19 B cells. Libraries came from PCR. The sequencer listed for this sample is Illumina HiSeq 2500. Molecular barcoding was employed in the preparation of TCR libraries, with unique molecular identifiers being used to normalize TCRbeta repertoire quantification. The raw public data were reprocessed by TCRdb itself: fastp quality trimming at Q25, MiXCR clonotype calling, in-frame beta chains only. Rows matching on CDR3 protein sequence are summarized as one entry with the most common DNA and genes. A total of 44,000 or so distinct CDR3 sequences appear in this sample, approximately 8.7% of them only once. The top ten clones comprise 25% to 30% of the sample.

This specimen consisted of PBMCs, mostly from graft donor cells, obtained 60 days after TCRalphabeta/CD19-depleted stem cell transplant. Source of these receptors: a male patient between 2 and 9 years old who had a stem cell transplant for chronic granulomatous disease, so the T cells may come from the graft donor.

This rearrangement joins TRBV6-1 to TRBJ2-2; 7 nucleotides align to TRBD1. V was pared by 6 bases and J by 5 bases, with 3 bases of the junction left unmatched. CDR1 is MNHNS and CDR2 is SASEGT in the germline V gene. The CDR3 contains 13 residues. In nucleotides, the CDR3 is TGTGCCAGCAGGACAGGGAGTACCGGGGAGCTGTTTTTT. Protein sequence: CASRTGSTGELFF.

This clonotype appeared many times. The gene calls are TRBV4-2 and TRBJ2-3, with 9 bases identical to TRBD2. The CDR3 covers 17 residues. Trimming cost V 0 bases and J 5 bases; bases outside gene matches: 9. Germline V lookup: CDR1 LGHNA, CDR2 YNFKEQ. DNA of the CDR3: TGTGCCAGCAGCCAAGAGCTAGCGGGACTTAAGATAGATACGCAGTATTTT. This gives the protein CASSQELAGLKIDTQYF.

The sample holds many counts of this clonotype. The chain links TRBV6-4 to TRBJ2-1, with D possibly being TRBD2 (6 bases). The V end was cut by 1 base, the J end by 2 bases, with 9 bases between. Germline CDR1 MRHNA, CDR2 SNTAGT. The CDR3 runs to 15 residues. CDR3 in amino acids: CASSDLEGTYNEQFF. In DNA, the CDR3 is TGTGCCAGCAGTGACTTGGAGGGTACCTACAATGAGCAGTTCTTC.

This clonotype occurred many times. This rearrangement joins TRBV6-5 to TRBJ2-6, with D possibly TRBD2 on 6 matching bases. Germline loops: CDR1 MNHEY, CDR2 SVGAGI. V was pared by 2 bases and J by 1 base, with 6 bases between. There are 15 residues in the CDR3. CDR3 protein: CASSYRGSGANVLTF. The CDR3 nucleotides are TGTGCCAGCAGTTACCGGGGGTCTGGGGCCAACGTCCTGACTTTC.

This clonotype has ten or more counts. The chain has TRBV27 and TRBJ1-2, with 8 bases aligning to TRBD1. The CDR3 consists of 13 residues. The germline gives CDR1 MNHEY, CDR2 SMNVEV (reference sequence). V trimming: 5 bases; J trimming: 8 bases; junction bases outside the gene matches: 7. The CDR3 sequence is CASSPRTGLGYTF. The CDR3, as DNA: TGTGCCAGCAGTCCGAGGACAGGGTTGGGCTACACCTTC.

By share, this clonotype counts as medium-sized. This chain links TRBV5-6 with TRBJ2-5, with 11 bases aligning to TRBD1. The germline V gene encodes CDR1 SGHDT and CDR2 YYEEEE. The trim removed 1 base at V and 5 bases at J, leaving 7 bases unmatched. The CDR3 covers 16 residues. This CDR3 is CASSLFWTGGRETQYF. The CDR3 DNA is TGTGCCAGCAGCTTGTTTTGGACAGGGGGCAGGGAGACCCAGTACTTC.

This clonotype was seen repeatedly, ten times or more. This chain uses TRBV20-1 with TRBJ2-7, with TRBD2 identical over 8 bases. The length of the CDR3 is 18 residues. CDR1 is DFQATT and CDR2 is SNEGSKA in the germline V gene (reference sequence). Unmatched junction bases numbered 16, after V lost 0 bases and J lost 3 bases. The CDR3 DNA reads as TGCAGTGCTAGAGATGGTTCAGGGTTGACTAGCGATGGCTACGAGCAGTACTTC. Its protein is CSARDGSGLTSDGYEQYF.

This clonotype was seen ten or more times. The chain couples TRBV20-1 to TRBJ2-5; no clear D gene. CDR3 length: 13 amino acids. The V end was cut by 2 bases, the J end by 4 bases, with 11 bases between. Germline CDR1 reads DFQATT; CDR2 reads SNEGSKA (reference sequence). The CDR3 sequence: CSARRRPVETQYF. CDR3 nucleotides: TGCAGTGCTAGAAGGCGTCCGGTAGAGACCCAGTACTTC.

The V call is TRBV7-6, the J call TRBJ2-7; 9 bases match TRBD2. The CDR3 loop spans 14 amino acids. The junction had 6 bases not matched to a gene; V was cut back by 4 bases and J by 5 bases. Germline V lookup: CDR1 SGHVS, CDR2 FNYEAQ. Here the CDR3 DNA reads TGTGCCAGCAGCTCATTAGCGGGAGCCCACGAGCAGTACTTC. As protein: CASSSLAGAHEQYF. The full variable domain, rest sourced from reference TRBV7-6 and TRBJ2-7, is GAGVSQSPRYKVTKRGQDVALRCDPISGHVSLYWYRQALGQGPEFLTYFNYEAQQDKSGLPNDRFSAERPEGSISTLTIQRTEQRDSAMYRCASSSLAGAHEQYFGPGTRLTVT.

This clonotype was counted between two and nine times. J is TRBJ2-5 and V is TRBV6-5; tentatively, D is TRBD1 or TRBD2 (5 bases each). The length of the CDR3 is 14 residues. Looked up from germline, CDR1 is MNHEY and CDR2 is SVGAGI. Trimming took off 2 bases at V and 4 bases at J, with 11 bases between the two ends. CDR3 DNA sequence: TGTGCCAGCAGTTACCGGGGCCTCCGAGAGACCCAGTACTTC. Protein product: CASSYRGLRETQYF.

This clonotype was recorded many times. The chain couples TRBV5-1 to TRBJ2-7, with D possibly TRBD1 on 6 matching bases. Trimming cost V 0 bases and J 6 bases, with 16 bases left between them. Germline V gene lookup returns CDR1 SGHRS and CDR2 YFSETQ. The CDR3 is 15 residues long. The CDR3 sequence is CASSLDGSLRGEQYF. CDR3 bases: TGCGCCAGCAGCTTGGATGGCTCCCTCAGGGGCGAGCAGTACTTC.

The gene calls are TRBV20-1 and TRBJ2-3; tentatively, D is TRBD1 (5 bases). V was shortened by 2 bases and J by 10 bases, with 22 bases between the two germline ends. The CDR3 length is 15 residues. Germline values: CDR1 DFQATT, CDR2 SNEGSKA (reference sequence). The CDR3 DNA is TGCAGTGCTAGATTTGGGGCTCTCCCACAAAGGGCGCAGTATTTT. Protein: CSARFGALPQRAQYF.

This clonotype has a count of ten or more. This chain links TRBV20-1 with TRBJ2-1; D ambiguous. V lost 8 bases to trimming and J lost 3 bases, with 14 bases between them. CDR3 length: 13 amino acids. CDR1 is DFQATT, CDR2 SNEGSKA, per germline (reference sequence). The chain's CDR3 is CSLTNSNYNEQFF. CDR3 bases: TGCAGTCTCACTAACTCAAACTACAATGAGCAGTTCTTC.

This clonotype was counted ten times or more. The chain combines TRBV29-1 with TRBJ1-5; 7 positions match TRBD1. In germline, CDR1 is SQVTM, CDR2 ANQGSEA. The junction had 3 bases not matched to a gene; V was cut back by 6 bases and J by 4 bases. The CDR3 is made up of 12 amino acids. This CDR3 reads CSVLTGNQPQHF. CDR3 coding DNA: TGCAGCGTACTGACAGGGAATCAGCCCCAGCATTTT.

This clonotype was seen at least ten times. The chain couples TRBV5-1 to TRBJ2-3; 13 bases fit TRBD2. Germline V gene lookup returns CDR1 SGHRS and CDR2 YFSETQ. The CDR3 runs 16 residues. V dropped 4 bases and J dropped 0; count of bases not matched to a gene: 2. DNA of the CDR3: TGCGCCAGCAGCCTGGGACTAGCGGGGAGCACAGATACGCAGTATTTT. The encoded protein is CASSLGLAGSTDTQYF.

A few counts support this clonotype. Germline is not matched at one junction end, which may reflect a read error. The genes are TRBV7-2 and TRBJ1-2, with D tentatively TRBD1 (6 bases). Germline CDR1 reads SGHTA; CDR2 reads FQGNSA. The CDR3 runs 13 residues. CDR3 sequence (DNA): TGTGCCAGCAGTGATACAGGGAGAAGAGGCTACCCCTTC. It yields the protein CASSDTGRRGYPF.

This clonotype was found many times. This chain uses TRBV9 with TRBJ1-1; a weak D match, TRBD1 (6 bases). Trimming pared 2 bases from V and 3 bases from J, leaving 17 bases between. CDR3 length: 16 amino acids. The V gene's germline CDR1 is SGDLS and CDR2 YYNGEE. CDR3 DNA: TGTGCCAGCAGCGTTTCGCCCGGGGGGCTCGACACTGAAGCTTTCTTT. It yields the protein CASSVSPGGLDTEAFF. Complete variable domain (other parts from reference TRBV9 and TRBJ1-1): DSGVTQTPKHLITATGQRVTLRCSPRSGDLSVYWYQQSLDQGLQFLIQYYNGEERAKGNILERFSAQQFPDLHSELNLSSLELGDSALYFCASSVSPGGLDTEAFFGQGTRLTVV.

This clonotype was recorded many times. The chain combines TRBV20-1 with TRBJ2-7; a possible D gene is TRBD1 (5 bases). The CDR3 has 12 residues. Trimming pared 6 bases from V and 3 bases from J, leaving 12 bases between. In germline, CDR1 is DFQATT, CDR2 SNEGSKA (reference sequence). CDR3 region: CSAPPDIYEQYF. CDR3 nucleotides: TGCAGTGCCCCTCCGGACATCTACGAGCAGTACTTC.

This clonotype has at least ten counts. The chain recombines TRBV24-1 with TRBJ2-3; 7 nucleotides align to TRBD1. The CDR3 totals 15 residues. Germline V gene data show CDR1 as KGHDR and CDR2 as SFDVKD. Trimming at V came to 5 bases and at J to 2 bases, leaving 6 bases not matched to a gene. CDR3 DNA sequence: TGTGCCACCAGTGGAGTAGGGGGCACCACAGATACGCAGTATTTT. Protein product: CATSGVGGTTDTQYF.

This clonotype was seen at least ten times. The chain combines TRBV12-3 or TRBV12-4 with TRBJ2-1, with 8 bases lining up with TRBD2. Losses at the gene ends were 2 bases for V and 5 bases for J; bases not matched to a gene: 5. The CDR3 extends over 15 amino acids. The CDR3 region is CASSLSSGMDNEQFF. CDR3 bases: TGTGCCAGCAGTTTAAGTAGCGGGATGGACAATGAGCAGTTCTTC.

This clonotype was seen ten or more times. V is TRBV7-9 and J is TRBJ2-1, with D tentatively TRBD1 or TRBD2 (5 bases each). The CDR3 has 15 amino acids. Per germline, CDR1 SEHNR and CDR2 FQNEAQ (reference sequence). V shed 1 base and J shed 2 bases, with 9 bases lying between them. This chain's CDR3 is CASSLVGVTYNEQFF. Here the CDR3 DNA reads TGTGCCAGCAGCTTAGTGGGGGTTACCTACAATGAGCAGTTCTTC.

This clonotype was seen repeatedly, ten times or more. The chain carries TRBV20-1 and TRBJ2-7; D ambiguous. Trimming stripped 6 bases from V and 0 bases from J, with 3 bases between. The CDR3 has 10 amino acids. CDR1 is DFQATT and CDR2 is SNEGSKA in the germline V gene (reference sequence). CDR3 nucleotides: TGCAGTGCGCACTCCTACGAGCAGTACTTC. This sequence encodes CSAHSYEQYF.